This entry features one T cell receptor (beta chain) sequence. What it recognizes is unknown. These data come from a study of T cell repertoires in cytomegalovirus infection. About the study: Used in the study were CMV epitopes, some recently identified and HLA-C-restricted, others well-studied and HLA-B-restricted. CMV infection and matching HLA type were both indicated by public TCR beta signatures. Study-level points and caveats: Accumulated public TCR beta family frequency recognized individuals carrying CMV together with the relevant HLA.

The germline gives CDR1 SGHAT, CDR2 FQNNGV. The V end lost 0 bases, the J end lost 4 bases, and 12 bases lay between the germline ends. The CDR3 is 15 amino acids. Each CDR3 protein gets one entry after TCRdb re-called the reads with MiXCR. The sample has around 770,000 distinct CDR3 sequences, 25% to 30% seen once. This rearrangement joins TRBV11-2 to TRBJ1-2; possibly TRBD1 for D (5 bases). The TCR sequence derives from a human donor in good health (CMV status not recorded). Some clones in this sample may be carry-over from other donors' samples. Sequencing used cultured CD8+ T cells from PBMCs, obtained from culture after CMV antigen stimulation. Here the CDR3 DNA reads TGTGCCAGCAGCTTAGAAGCAGGGAGACTCTATGGCTACACCTTC. Translation: CASSLEAGRLYGYTF.